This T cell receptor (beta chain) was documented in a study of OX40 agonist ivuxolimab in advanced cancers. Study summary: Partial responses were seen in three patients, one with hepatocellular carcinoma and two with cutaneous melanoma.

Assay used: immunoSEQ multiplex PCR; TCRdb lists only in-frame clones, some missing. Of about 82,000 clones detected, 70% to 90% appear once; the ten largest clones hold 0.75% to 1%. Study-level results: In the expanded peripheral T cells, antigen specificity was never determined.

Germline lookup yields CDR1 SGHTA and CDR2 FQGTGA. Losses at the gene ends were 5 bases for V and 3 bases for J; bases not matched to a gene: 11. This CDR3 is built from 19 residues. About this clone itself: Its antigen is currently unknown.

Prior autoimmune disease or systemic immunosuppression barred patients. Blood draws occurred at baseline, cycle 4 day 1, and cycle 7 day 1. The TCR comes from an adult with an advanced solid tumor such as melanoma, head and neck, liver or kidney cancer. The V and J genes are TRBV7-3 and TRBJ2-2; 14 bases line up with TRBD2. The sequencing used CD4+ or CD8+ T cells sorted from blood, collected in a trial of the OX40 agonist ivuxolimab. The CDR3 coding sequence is TGTGCCAGCAGCAACCAAACGGGACTAGCGGGGGCCTACACCGGGGAGCTGTTTTTT. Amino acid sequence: CASSNQTGLAGAYTGELFF.